Following are 17 T cell receptor beta chains from one sample sequenced in a study of blood T cell repertoires in COVID-19. Sequenced by immunoSEQ multiplex PCR; TCRdb stores in-frame clones only, minus some. This sample has around 60,000 clones, with 65% to 75% found just once. The sample was peripheral blood. The source of these receptors is an elderly woman with acute or convalescent COVID-19.

The chain couples TRBV5-1 to TRBJ1-2; D gene ambiguous. CDR3 length: 14 residues. Looked up from germline, CDR1 is SGHRS and CDR2 is YFSETQ. V was cut by 0 bases and J by 5 bases, with 11 bases left in between. In nucleotides, the CDR3 is TGCGCCAGCAGCTTGGAGACTTCGGGGTATGGCTACACCTTC. Its protein is CASSLETSGYGYTF.

The chain joins TRBV7-6 to TRBJ2-1; 7 nucleotides match TRBD1. CDR1 is SGHVS, CDR2 FNYEAQ, per germline. V shed 5 bases and J 5 bases; nucleotides not matched to a gene: 6. The CDR3 is 14 residues long. In DNA, the CDR3 is TGTGCCAGCAGCAGAGGACAGGCAAACAATGAGCAGTTCTTC. Protein: CASSRGQANNEQFF.

This chain links TRBV28 with TRBJ2-7; TRBD2 aligns across 11 bases. This CDR3 comprises 14 residues. Germline lookup yields CDR1 MDHEN and CDR2 SYDVKM. V was pared by 6 bases and J by 2 bases, with 3 bases of the junction left unmatched. The chain's CDR3 is CASRGTSGAYEQYF. CDR3 coding DNA: TGTGCCAGCAGAGGGACTAGCGGTGCCTACGAGCAGTACTTC.

The genes are TRBV7-9 and TRBJ2-7, with 8 bases aligning to TRBD2. This CDR3 is built from 15 residues. V was pared by 5 bases and J by 0 bases, with 6 bases of the junction left unmatched. CDR1 and CDR2 (germline): SEHNR, FQNEAQ (reference sequence). The CDR3 sequence is CASSPPSGGSYEQYF. CDR3 DNA sequence: TGTGCCAGCAGCCCCCCAAGCGGGGGCTCCTACGAGCAGTACTTC.

The chain uses TRBV2 and TRBJ2-1; 13 bases line up with TRBD2. The germline V gene has CDR1 SNHLY and CDR2 FYNNEI. CDR3 size: 18 residues. The V segment lost 1 base and the J segment 5 bases; nucleotides outside the gene matches: 8. The CDR3 DNA is TGTGCCAGCAGTGAAGAAGTGGGACTAGCGGGACTAAACAATGAGCAGTTCTTC. This translates into CASSEEVGLAGLNNEQFF.

This clone was seen more than once but under ten times. The chain links TRBV7-3 to TRBJ2-1; 7 bases are shared with TRBD1. The CDR3 consists of 14 residues. CDR1 and CDR2 from the germline V gene are SGHTA and FQGTGA. V lost 3 bases and J lost 6; bases outside the gene matches: 5. This CDR3 reads CASSLSRDSNEQFF. In DNA form, the CDR3 reads TGTGCCAGCAGCTTGAGCCGGGACAGCAATGAGCAGTTCTTC. The full variable domain, rest sourced from reference TRBV7-3 and TRBJ2-1, is GAGVSQTPSNKVTEKGKYVELRCDPISGHTALYWYRQSLGQGPEFLIYFQGTGAADDSGLPNDRFFAVRPEGSVSTLKIQRTERGDSAVYLCASSLSRDSNEQFFGPGTRLTVL.

The chain recombines TRBV27 with TRBJ1-5; the D is unclear. The CDR3 is 18 amino acids. Trimming removed 3 bases at V and 6 bases at J, with 24 bases between. Germline assignment: CDR1 MNHEY and CDR2 SMNVEV (reference sequence). The CDR3 spells CASSFGVRAGGGSQPQHF. CDR3 in DNA: TGTGCCAGCAGTTTTGGTGTACGGGCGGGTGGTGGAAGTCAGCCCCAGCATTTT.

The chain carries TRBV27 and TRBJ2-4; D perhaps matches TRBD1 (5 bases). This CDR3 is built from 14 residues. The V gene lost 1 base and the J gene lost 9 bases, with 13 bases spanning the gap. Germline CDR1 reads MNHEY; CDR2 reads SMNVEV (reference sequence). In DNA form, the CDR3 reads TGTGCCAGCAGTTTATTCAGGGCTGCCAGCATTCAGTACTTC. Amino acids: CASSLFRAASIQYF.

This clone was seen a single time. The rearrangement uses TRBV5-1 and TRBJ2-7, with 9 bases lining up with TRBD2. The trim removed 3 bases at V and 5 bases at J, leaving 12 bases unmatched. Germline lookup yields CDR1 SGHRS and CDR2 YFSETQ. This CDR3 is built from 16 residues. The CDR3 sequence: CASSWGGVAGVDEQYF. The CDR3 region has the DNA TGCGCCAGCAGCTGGGGGGGAGTAGCGGGAGTGGACGAGCAGTACTTC.

V usage is TRBV15 and J usage is TRBJ1-3, with D unclear. The CDR3 has 18 amino acids. V was trimmed by 1 base and J by 0 bases, leaving 16 bases between them. CDR1 and CDR2 (germline): LNHNV, YYDKDF (reference sequence). The CDR3 DNA is TGTGCCACCAGCAGAGGGAGGGTCCTTACAAACTCTGGAAACACCATATATTTT. Protein sequence: CATSRGRVLTNSGNTIYF.

The chain carries TRBV4-1 and TRBJ2-3; D unresolved. The germline V gene has CDR1 MGHRA and CDR2 YSYEKL. Trimming removed 0 bases from V and 6 bases from J, with 10 bases in between. This CDR3 comprises 14 residues. DNA of the CDR3: TGCGCCAGCAGCCAAGATACCAACACGGATACGCAGTATTTT. Amino acids: CASSQDTNTDTQYF.

The chain has TRBV27 and TRBJ2-1; D is unresolved. With 5 bases removed from V and 4 bases from J, the gap between germline ends came to 15 bases. The germline V gene has CDR1 MNHEY and CDR2 SMNVEV (reference sequence). The CDR3 length is 15 residues. CDR3 nucleotides: TGTGCCAGCAGTCCACTTTTAATGAGTTACAATGAGCAGTTCTTC. This gives the protein CASSPLLMSYNEQFF.

The chain is built from TRBV3-1 (or the pseudogene TRBV3-2) and TRBJ2-5; possibly TRBD2 for D (6 bases). The germline V gene encodes CDR1 LGHDT and CDR2 YNNKEL (reference sequence). Trimming left V 3 bases short and J 0 bases short, with 11 bases between. The CDR3 covers 15 residues. This chain's CDR3 is CASSQARGNQETQYF. The CDR3 DNA reads as TGTGCCAGCAGCCAGGCCCGGGGGAACCAAGAGACCCAGTACTTC.

The rearrangement uses TRBV24-1 and TRBJ2-2, with a possible D match to TRBD1 (5 bases). The V end was cut by 5 bases, the J end by 4 bases, with 16 bases between. Looked up from germline, CDR1 is KGHDR and CDR2 is SFDVKD. The length of the CDR3 is 16 residues. The CDR3 protein is CATSAPQGVSTGELFF. The CDR3 DNA sequence: TGTGCCACCAGTGCGCCTCAGGGTGTAAGCACCGGGGAGCTGTTTTTT.

Only a few counts were recorded for this clone. This chain connects TRBV5-5 to TRBJ2-7, with TRBD1 identical over 11 bases. Germline V gives CDR1 SGHKS, CDR2 YYEKEE (reference sequence). V trimming: 3 bases; J trimming: 2 bases; junction bases outside the gene matches: 1. This CDR3 is built from 14 residues. CDR3 nucleotides: TGTGCCAGCAGCTCGGGACAGGGGGCCTACGAGCAGTACTTC. As protein: CASSSGQGAYEQYF.

This chain links TRBV19 with TRBJ1-2, with 7 bases that match TRBD1. Germline V gene data show CDR1 as LNHDA and CDR2 as SQIVND (reference sequence). This CDR3 is built from 12 residues. The junction had 3 bases not matched to a gene; V was cut back by 4 bases and J by 7 bases. The DNA for the CDR3 is TGTGCCAGTAGTAACAGGGGTGGTGGCTACACCTTC. Translating it yields CASSNRGGGYTF.

J is TRBJ2-7 and V is TRBV7-8; 9 bases agree with TRBD2. Germline V lookup: CDR1 SGHVS, CDR2 FQNEAQ. V shed 1 base and J 3 bases; nucleotides not matched to a gene: 7. This CDR3 is built from 16 residues. The CDR3 region is CASSLGGGRAFYEQYF. As DNA, the CDR3 is TGTGCCAGCAGCTTAGGTGGCGGGAGGGCCTTCTACGAGCAGTACTTC.